The present entry profiles one TCR beta chain with its context. What it recognizes is unknown. Treatment of the sample: approximately nine-day PBMC culture with coronavirus spike peptide pools or control peptides (ViraFEST assay). With approximately 10 ug/ml peptide pools and roughly 9.8 IU/ml IL-2, PBMCs were cultured at some 2.2 million per well. With 4 bases removed from V and 5 bases from J, the gap between germline ends came to 8 bases. The germline V gene encodes CDR1 SGHTA and CDR2 FQGTGA. This CDR3 is built from 13 residues. The sample is drawn from a study of vaccination and CD4 T cells after COVID-19. Overall study: Convalescent persons amounted to six males plus four females, two of whom were Hispanic. Overlapping peptides covering the spike proteins of SARS-CoV-2, HCoV-NL63, HCoV-OC43 and HCoV-229E were added to stimulate cells.

The study's findings and limits: Within the convalescent patients, a median about 89% of the SARS-CoV-2-reactive clones were ones that appeared only post-vaccination.

The Oncomine TCR Beta short-read assay was applied to DNA of cultured CD4+ T cells. TCRdb ran MiXCR on the PCR reads and lists one entry per CDR3 protein. The sample has 10,000 or so distinct CDR3 sequences; roughly two thirds are singletons. Sequenced: CD4+ T cells from blood, cultured in vitro. This sequence was found in a human donor who had recovered from COVID-19. V gene TRBV7-3 combines with J gene TRBJ2-2; D gene unclear. CDR3 loop: CASSSSQTGELFF. DNA for the CDR3: TGTGCCAGCAGCTCCTCGCAGACCGGGGAGCTGTTTTTT.